This T cell receptor (beta chain) derives from a study of shared clonotypes between healthy human individuals. General study findings and limits: Genetic and exposure-history diversity was limited by the few donors. Clonotype sharing across four donors was observed for 5% to 6.5% of naive CD4 clonotypes.

TCRdb's table, derived via immunoSEQ multiplex PCR, lists solely in-frame clones and lacks some. This sample has about 680,000 clones; about 91% occur once, and the top ten carry 24%. CD8 cells classed as naive were CD45RO-negative and positively selected for CCR7, excluding terminally differentiated effector memory CD45RA+ cells. Comment on this clone: Antigen specificity is unknown.

The specimen was naive CD8+ T cells sorted from blood. The source of this sequence is a man aged 30 to 39 in good health.

The CDR3 sequence: CSVDFSTRTDTQYF. The CDR3 DNA reads as TGCAGCGTTGATTTTAGTACTAGGACAGATACGCAGTATTTT. The chain is built from TRBV29-1 and TRBJ2-3, with D possibly being TRBD2 (5 bases). The V end lost 3 bases, the J end lost 3 bases, and 13 bases lay between the germline ends. Germline CDR1 is SQVTM and CDR2 is ANQGSEA. The CDR3 has 14 amino acids.